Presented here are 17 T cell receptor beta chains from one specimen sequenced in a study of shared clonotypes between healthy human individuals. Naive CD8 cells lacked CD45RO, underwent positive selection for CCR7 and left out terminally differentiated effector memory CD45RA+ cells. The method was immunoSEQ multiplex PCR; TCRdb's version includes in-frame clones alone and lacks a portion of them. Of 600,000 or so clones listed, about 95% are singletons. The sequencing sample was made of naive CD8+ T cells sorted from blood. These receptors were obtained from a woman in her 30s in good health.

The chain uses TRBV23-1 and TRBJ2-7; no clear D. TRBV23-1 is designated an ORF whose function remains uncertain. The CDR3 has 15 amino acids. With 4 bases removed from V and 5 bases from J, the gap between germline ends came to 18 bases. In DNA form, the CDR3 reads TGCGCCAGCAGTCCATTTAGGACGGAGCTAAACGAGCAGTACTTC. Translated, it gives CASSPFRTELNEQYF.

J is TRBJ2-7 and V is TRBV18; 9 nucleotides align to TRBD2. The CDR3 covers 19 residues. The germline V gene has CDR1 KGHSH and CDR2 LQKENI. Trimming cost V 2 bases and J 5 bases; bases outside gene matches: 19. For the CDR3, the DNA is TGTGCCAGCTCACCATCCGTGGAAGTAGCGGGAGAAGTCGGCCACGAGCAGTACTTC. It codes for CASSPSVEVAGEVGHEQYF.

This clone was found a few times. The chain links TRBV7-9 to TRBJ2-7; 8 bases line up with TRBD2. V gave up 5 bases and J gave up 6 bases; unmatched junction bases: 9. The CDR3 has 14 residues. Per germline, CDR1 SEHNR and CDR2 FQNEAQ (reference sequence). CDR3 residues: CASSRSGLEGEQYF. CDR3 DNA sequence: TGTGCCAGCAGCCGATCGGGACTAGAGGGCGAGCAGTACTTC.

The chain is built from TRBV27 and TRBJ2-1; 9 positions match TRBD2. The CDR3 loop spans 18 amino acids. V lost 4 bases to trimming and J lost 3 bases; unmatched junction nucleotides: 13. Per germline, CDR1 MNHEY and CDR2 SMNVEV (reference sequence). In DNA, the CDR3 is TGTGCCAGCAGTTCCGACGGGAGACTAGCGGTTTTCTACAATGAGCAGTTCTTC. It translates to CASSSDGRLAVFYNEQFF.

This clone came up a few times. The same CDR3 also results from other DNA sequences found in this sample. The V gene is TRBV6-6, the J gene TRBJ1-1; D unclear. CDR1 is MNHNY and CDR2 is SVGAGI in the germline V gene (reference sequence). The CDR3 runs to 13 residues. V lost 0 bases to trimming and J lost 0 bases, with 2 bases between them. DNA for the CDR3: TGTGCCAGCAGTTACTCCCTGAACACTGAAGCTTTCTTT. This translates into CASSYSLNTEAFF.

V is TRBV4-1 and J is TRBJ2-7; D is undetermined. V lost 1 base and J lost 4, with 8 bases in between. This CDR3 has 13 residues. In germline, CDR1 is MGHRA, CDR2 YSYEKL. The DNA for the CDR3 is TGCGCCAGCAGCCAAGGTCTTCTTTACGAGCAGTACTTC. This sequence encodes CASSQGLLYEQYF.

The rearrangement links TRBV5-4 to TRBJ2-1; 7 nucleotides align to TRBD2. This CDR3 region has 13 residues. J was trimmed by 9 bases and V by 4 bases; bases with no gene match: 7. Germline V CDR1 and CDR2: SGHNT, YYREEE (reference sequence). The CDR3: CASSLGLVSEQFF. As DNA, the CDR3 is TGTGCCAGCAGCCTAGGACTAGTTAGTGAGCAGTTCTTC. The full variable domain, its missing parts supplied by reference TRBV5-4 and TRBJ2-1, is ETGVTQSPTHLIKTRGQQVTLRCSSQSGHNTVSWYQQALGQGPQFIFQYYREEENGRGNFPPRFSGLQFPNYSSELNVNALELDDSALYLCASSLGLVSEQFFGPGTRLTVL.

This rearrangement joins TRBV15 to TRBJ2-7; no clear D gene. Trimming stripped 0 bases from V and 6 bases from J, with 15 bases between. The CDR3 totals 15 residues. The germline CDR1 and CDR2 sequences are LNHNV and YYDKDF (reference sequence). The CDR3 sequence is CATSRDVSSLGEQYF. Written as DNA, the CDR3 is TGTGCCACCAGCAGAGATGTTAGCTCTCTTGGCGAGCAGTACTTC.

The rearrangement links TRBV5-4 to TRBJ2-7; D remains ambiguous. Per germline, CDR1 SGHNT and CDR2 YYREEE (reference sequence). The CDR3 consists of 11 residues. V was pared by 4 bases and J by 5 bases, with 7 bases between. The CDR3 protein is CASSNDHEQYF. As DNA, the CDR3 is TGTGCCAGCAGCAATGATCACGAGCAGTACTTC.

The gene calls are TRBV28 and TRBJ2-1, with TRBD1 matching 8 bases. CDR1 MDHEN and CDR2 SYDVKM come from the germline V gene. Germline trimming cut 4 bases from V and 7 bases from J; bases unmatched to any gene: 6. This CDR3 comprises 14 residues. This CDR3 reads CASSSDRVMNEQFF. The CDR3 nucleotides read TGTGCCAGCAGTTCGGACAGGGTAATGAATGAGCAGTTCTTC.

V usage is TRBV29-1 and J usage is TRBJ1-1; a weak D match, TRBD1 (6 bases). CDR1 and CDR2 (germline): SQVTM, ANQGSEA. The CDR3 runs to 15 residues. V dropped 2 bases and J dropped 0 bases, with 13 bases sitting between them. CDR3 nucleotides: TGCAGCGTTGAAACGTTAAGACAGGTGAACACTGAAGCTTTCTTT. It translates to CSVETLRQVNTEAFF. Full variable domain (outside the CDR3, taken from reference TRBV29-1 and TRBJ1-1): SAVISQKPSRDICQRGTSLTIQCQVDSQVTMMFWYRQQPGQSLTLIATANQGSEATYESGFVIDKFPISRPNLTFSTLTVSNMSPEDSSIYLCSVETLRQVNTEAFFGQGTRLTVV.

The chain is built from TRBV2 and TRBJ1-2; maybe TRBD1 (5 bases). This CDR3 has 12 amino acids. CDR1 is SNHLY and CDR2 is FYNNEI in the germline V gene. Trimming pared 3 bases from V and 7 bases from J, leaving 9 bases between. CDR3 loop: CASSEWGPGYTF. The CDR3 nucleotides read TGTGCCAGCAGTGAGTGGGGACCTGGCTACACCTTC.

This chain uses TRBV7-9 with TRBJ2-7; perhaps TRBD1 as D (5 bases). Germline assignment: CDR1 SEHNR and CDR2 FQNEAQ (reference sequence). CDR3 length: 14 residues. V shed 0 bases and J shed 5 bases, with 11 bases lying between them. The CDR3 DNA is TGTGCCAGCAGCTTAGCCAGGGCGTTGGACGAGCAGTACTTC. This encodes CASSLARALDEQYF.

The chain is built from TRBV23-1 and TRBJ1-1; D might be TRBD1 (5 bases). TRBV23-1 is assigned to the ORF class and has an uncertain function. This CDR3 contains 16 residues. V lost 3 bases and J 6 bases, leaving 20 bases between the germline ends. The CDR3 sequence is CASSHPRRGPPAEAFF. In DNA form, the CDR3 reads TGCGCCAGCAGTCATCCCCGGAGGGGCCCGCCTGCTGAAGCTTTCTTT.

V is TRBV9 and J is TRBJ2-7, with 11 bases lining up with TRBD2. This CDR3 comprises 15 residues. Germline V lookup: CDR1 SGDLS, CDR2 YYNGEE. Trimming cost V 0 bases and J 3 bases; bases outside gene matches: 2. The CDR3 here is CASSVEGTSGYEQYF. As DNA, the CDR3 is TGTGCCAGCAGCGTAGAGGGGACTAGCGGCTACGAGCAGTACTTC.

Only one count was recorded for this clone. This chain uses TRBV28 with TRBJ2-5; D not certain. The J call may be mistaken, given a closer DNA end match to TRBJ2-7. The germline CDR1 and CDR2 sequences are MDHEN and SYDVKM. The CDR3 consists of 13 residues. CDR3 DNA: TGTGCCAGCAGTTTGTCCATCTCCTACGAGCAGTACTTC. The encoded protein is CASSLSISYEQYF.

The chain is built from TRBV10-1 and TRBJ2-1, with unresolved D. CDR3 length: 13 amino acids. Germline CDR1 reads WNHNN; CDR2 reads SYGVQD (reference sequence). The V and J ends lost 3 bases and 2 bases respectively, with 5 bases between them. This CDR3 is CASSDKAYNEQFF. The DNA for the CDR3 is TGCGCCAGCAGTGACAAAGCCTACAATGAGCAGTTCTTC.